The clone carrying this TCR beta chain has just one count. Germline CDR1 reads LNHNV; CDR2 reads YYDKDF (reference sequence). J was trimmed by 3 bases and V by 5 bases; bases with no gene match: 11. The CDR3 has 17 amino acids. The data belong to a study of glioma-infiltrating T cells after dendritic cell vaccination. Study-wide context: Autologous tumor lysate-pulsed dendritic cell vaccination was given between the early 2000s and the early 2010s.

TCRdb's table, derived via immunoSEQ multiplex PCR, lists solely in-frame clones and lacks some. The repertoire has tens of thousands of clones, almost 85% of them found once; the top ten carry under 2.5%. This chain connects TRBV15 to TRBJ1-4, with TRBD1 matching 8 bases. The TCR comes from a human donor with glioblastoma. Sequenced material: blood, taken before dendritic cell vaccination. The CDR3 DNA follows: TGTGCCACCAGCGGATACCCAGGGGGCGAAGCTAATGAAAAACTGTTTTTT. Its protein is CATSGYPGGEANEKLFF.